The present T cell receptor (beta chain) was sequenced within a study of cytomegalovirus exposure and HLA in healthy donors. Study-wide findings and caveats: About 87% or about 30% of the time was how often most TCR beta V segments were productive, according to an earlier analysis. Analysis was carried out at a later point, and it linked a missense DCLRE1C variant to TCR beta V- and J-gene trimming. For most TCR sequences rarity was the rule, although some public TCRs occurred in many donors.

In regard to this clone: What it binds is not known.

This CDR3 region has 16 residues. From germline, CDR1 is SGHTA and CDR2 FQGNSA. Trimming took off 2 bases at V and 1 base at J, with 9 bases between the two ends. PCR involved 60 Vbeta and 13 Jbeta primers. Sequencing was performed with immunoSEQ multiplex PCR; in TCRdb, only in-frame clones are kept and a portion is missing. The repertoire includes 99,000 or so clones, about 70% of them detected once, and roughly 3% sits in the top ten. The material sequenced was PBMCs. The rearrangement joins TRBV7-2 to TRBJ2-6, with D possibly TRBD1 on 5 matching bases. This clonotype was sampled from a man aged 25-45 years in good health and CMV-seronegative. CDR3 in amino acids: CASSLSGASGANVLTF. CDR3 sequence (DNA): TGTGCCAGCAGCTTAAGTGGGGCATCTGGGGCCAACGTCCTGACTTTC.